Presented here are 21 T cell receptor beta chains from one specimen sequenced in a study of OX40 agonist ivuxolimab in advanced cancers. The repertoire was sequenced with immunoSEQ multiplex PCR; TCRdb's copy has only in-frame clones and lacks some. The sample carries about 86,000 clones, roughly nine tenths recorded once. This specimen was CD4+ or CD8+ T cells sorted from blood, taken in a trial of the OX40 agonist ivuxolimab. Receptors originate from an adult with an advanced solid tumor such as melanoma, head and neck, liver or kidney cancer.

The chain links TRBV28 to TRBJ1-1; possibly TRBD1 for D (6 bases). CDR1 MDHEN and CDR2 SYDVKM come from the germline V gene. The CDR3 covers 14 residues. V shed 8 bases and J shed 1 base, with 14 bases lying between them. The CDR3 sequence is CASLPGQKNTEAFF. CDR3 nucleotides: TGTGCCAGCCTTCCGGGACAAAAGAACACTGAAGCTTTCTTT.

The V and J genes are TRBV5-1 and TRBJ1-4, with TRBD1 matching over 7 bases. Looked up from germline, CDR1 is SGHRS and CDR2 is YFSETQ. Trimming at V came to 4 bases and at J to 13 bases, leaving 19 bases not matched to a gene. The CDR3 contains 16 residues. This chain's CDR3 is CASSRTGRNEGVRLFF. CDR3 coding DNA: TGCGCCAGCAGCCGGACAGGACGTAATGAGGGAGTAAGACTGTTTTTT.

This clone was picked up a small number of times. V usage is TRBV7-3 and J usage is TRBJ2-2, with D maybe TRBD2 (5 bases). The germline gives CDR1 SGHTA, CDR2 FQGTGA. With 5 bases removed from V and 5 bases from J, the gap between germline ends came to 9 bases. This CDR3 has 13 amino acids. CDR3 in DNA: TGTGCCAGCAGCCGGCCGGGGACCGGGGAGCTGTTTTTT. Its translation is CASSRPGTGELFF.

CDR3 amino acids: CASSKQTGFGSNQPQHF. CDR3 sequence (DNA): TGTGCCAGTAGTAAACAAACAGGGTTTGGTAGCAATCAGCCCCAGCATTTT. J is TRBJ1-5 and V is TRBV19, with D possibly being TRBD1 (6 bases). The CDR3 is 17 residues long. V dropped 4 bases and J dropped 0 bases, with 16 bases sitting between them. Per the germline V gene, CDR1 is LNHDA and CDR2 is SQIVND (reference sequence).

This chain connects TRBV9 to TRBJ1-2; 8 bases line up with TRBD1. Trimming cost V 0 bases and J 4 bases; bases outside gene matches: 5. The CDR3 covers 15 residues. Germline V gives CDR1 SGDLS, CDR2 YYNGEE. The CDR3 DNA reads as TGTGCCAGCAGCGTAGGGACAGGGATTATCTATGGCTACACCTTC. It encodes CASSVGTGIIYGYTF.

V usage is TRBV6-5 and J usage is TRBJ1-2; the D is unclear. The ends were cut back, 7 bases at V and 4 bases at J, with 7 bases in the middle. This CDR3 is built from 11 residues. CDR1 and CDR2 (germline): MNHEY, SVGAGI. The CDR3, as DNA: TGTGCCAGCAAACATACCTATGGCTACACCTTC. Protein sequence: CASKHTYGYTF.

The genes are TRBV6-5 and TRBJ2-1; 10 bases line up with TRBD1. V was pared by 8 bases and J by 4 bases, with 8 bases of the junction left unmatched. CDR3 length: 15 residues. Germline CDR1 MNHEY, CDR2 SVGAGI. The CDR3 sequence: CASRSGTGVYNEQFF. CDR3 DNA: TGTGCCAGCCGGTCAGGGACAGGGGTGTACAATGAGCAGTTCTTC.

The genes are TRBV27 and TRBJ2-2; 10 bases are a match to TRBD2. CDR3 length equals 18 residues. Germline CDR1 reads MNHEY; CDR2 reads SMNVEV (reference sequence). The junction had 11 bases not matched to a gene; V was cut back by 5 bases and J by 2 bases. In DNA, the CDR3 is TGTGCCAGCAGTAGACGACTAGCGGGCAATATTAACACCGGGGAGCTGTTTTTT. Protein sequence: CASSRRLAGNINTGELFF.

CDR3 sequence: CSVDRGLGYGYTF. CDR3 nucleotide sequence: TGCAGCGTTGACAGGGGGTTAGGTTATGGCTACACCTTC. This chain links TRBV29-1 with TRBJ1-2; 7 bases are a match to TRBD1. This CDR3 contains 13 residues. Germline V CDR1 and CDR2: SQVTM, ANQGSEA. The V gene end was trimmed by 3 bases and the J gene end by 5 bases; junction bases not matched to a gene: 6. The full variable domain, completed using reference TRBV29-1 and TRBJ1-2, is SAVISQKPSRDICQRGTSLTIQCQVDSQVTMMFWYRQQPGQSLTLIATANQGSEATYESGFVIDKFPISRPNLTFSTLTVSNMSPEDSSIYLCSVDRGLGYGYTFGSGTRLTVV.

The chain is built from TRBV6-6 and TRBJ2-4; the D gene is possibly TRBD1 (6 bases). V lost 6 bases and J 0 bases, leaving 15 bases between the germline ends. The CDR3 loop spans 16 amino acids. Looked up from germline, CDR1 is MNHNY and CDR2 is SVGAGI (reference sequence). The CDR3 is CASSSFGQLAKNIQYF. The CDR3 coding sequence is TGTGCCAGCAGCTCGTTCGGACAGTTAGCCAAAAACATTCAGTACTTC.

The chain recombines TRBV6-6 with TRBJ2-7, with D perhaps TRBD2 (7 bases). CDR3 length: 14 amino acids. Germline CDR1 is MNHNY and CDR2 is SVGAGI (reference sequence). V lost 5 bases to trimming and J lost 4 bases, with 15 bases between them. The CDR3 here is CASSQQGGTYEQYF. The CDR3 DNA reads TGTGCCAGCAGTCAACAGGGAGGGACGTACGAGCAGTACTTC.

V and J are TRBV6-6 and TRBJ1-4, with no clear D. V lost 8 bases to trimming and J lost 7 bases, with 5 bases between them. Germline CDR1 is MNHNY and CDR2 is SVGAGI (reference sequence). CDR3 size: 10 residues. This CDR3 is CASGPEKLFF. The DNA of the CDR3 is TGTGCCAGCGGTCCTGAAAAACTGTTTTTT.

This chain connects TRBV10-3 to TRBJ1-1, with 8 positions matching TRBD1. The V gene's germline CDR1 is ENHRY and CDR2 SYGVKD. The CDR3 is made up of 15 amino acids. V lost 2 bases to trimming and J lost 1 base; unmatched junction nucleotides: 3. The CDR3 is CAISEGQGSNTEAFF. In DNA, the CDR3 is TGTGCCATCAGTGAGGGACAGGGTTCGAACACTGAAGCTTTCTTT.

The rearrangement joins TRBV5-6 to TRBJ2-2; D unresolved. Trimming cost V 2 bases and J 2 bases, with 7 bases left between them. The V gene's germline CDR1 is SGHDT and CDR2 YYEEEE. CDR3 size: 14 residues. This CDR3 is CASSFTRNTGELFF. The DNA of the CDR3 is TGTGCCAGCAGCTTTACCAGAAACACCGGGGAGCTGTTTTTT.

The chain has TRBV18 and TRBJ2-3; D not certain. The germline gives CDR1 KGHSH, CDR2 LQKENI. The ends were cut back, 1 base at V and 6 bases at J, with 11 bases in the middle. The CDR3 is made up of 14 amino acids. The CDR3 DNA reads TGTGCCAGCTCACCACAGAGGTCTGGGGATACGCAGTATTTT. As protein: CASSPQRSGDTQYF.

This chain joins TRBV27 and TRBJ2-7; D gene unclear. The CDR3 has 13 residues. V was shortened by 4 bases and J by 4 bases, with 11 bases between the two germline ends. In germline, CDR1 is MNHEY, CDR2 SMNVEV (reference sequence). The CDR3 bases are TGTGCCAGCAGTTCACGTCGTGATTACGAGCAGTACTTC. Translating it yields CASSSRRDYEQYF.

The chain links TRBV7-2 to TRBJ2-6; D is perhaps TRBD1 or TRBD2 (5 bases each). The CDR3 runs to 16 residues. Germline CDR1 SGHTA, CDR2 FQGNSA. Between the trimmed V and J ends, which lost 0 bases and 4 bases, there was a span of 10 bases. In DNA, the CDR3 is TGTGCCAGCAGCTTAGCGACGGGGACCGGGGCCAACGTCCTGACTTTC. Its translation is CASSLATGTGANVLTF.

The chain combines TRBV4-1 with TRBJ2-1; D is uncertain. The CDR3 sequence is 13 residues long. V was clipped by 1 base and J by 5 bases, with 6 bases between them. CDR1 is MGHRA and CDR2 is YSYEKL in the germline V gene. The DNA of the CDR3 is TGCGCCAGCAGCCAAGGCGTTAACAATGAGCAGTTCTTC. Protein product: CASSQGVNNEQFF.

This clone was seen only once. The V gene is TRBV19, the J gene TRBJ1-4; D not certain. The CDR3 spans 15 residues. CDR1 is LNHDA, CDR2 SQIVND, per germline (reference sequence). V was cut by 6 bases and J by 7 bases, with 18 bases left in between. The CDR3 region has the DNA TGTGCCAGTAGATCCGTGGGCCTCCGAGGTGAAAAACTGTTTTTT. It encodes CASRSVGLRGEKLFF.

V is TRBV11-2 and J is TRBJ2-7; D remains ambiguous. CDR1 and CDR2 (germline): SGHAT, FQNNGV. Deletions cut 4 bases from V and 0 bases from J, with 19 bases between. The CDR3 length is 17 residues. The CDR3 region is CASSSPRDTFSSYEQYF. The DNA for the CDR3 is TGTGCCAGCAGCTCGCCTAGAGACACCTTCAGCTCCTACGAGCAGTACTTC.

The chain recombines TRBV28 with TRBJ2-7, with D possibly TRBD1 on 6 matching bases. CDR3 length equals 15 residues. Per germline, CDR1 MDHEN and CDR2 SYDVKM. Deletions cut 6 bases from V and 3 bases from J, with 18 bases between. In DNA, the CDR3 is TGTGCCAGCAGGTACCCGGGTGAAGGGGGCTACGAGCAGTACTTC. It specifies CASRYPGEGGYEQYF.